The sequence of this TCR beta chain was determined in a study of monozygotic twins with inflammatory bowel disease. Whole-study results and caveats: Possibly reflecting limited power, no difference in repertoire similarity was found between concordant and discordant twins.

For every TCR library, about 3,400 ng of total RNA was used. TCRalpha and TCRbeta cDNA was put through two nested PCRs of roughly 17 and 9 cycles. TCRdb derives one entry per CDR3 protein from the 5' RACE reads, leaving out DNA. This specimen shows 150,000 to 200,000 distinct CDR3 sequences; the ten leading clones hold over 2.5%. For this clonotype: Its antigen is currently unknown.

This sequence originates from a human donor with ulcerative colitis or Crohn's disease, or a healthy co-twin of an affected twin (not recorded which). Specimen: blood.

Here the CDR3 reads CASSFRSFGSSYEQYF. The chain combines TRBV27 with TRBJ2-7. CDR1 is MNHEY and CDR2 is SMNVEV in the germline V gene (reference sequence). The CDR3 loop spans 16 amino acids.